This T cell receptor beta chain was sequenced during a study of cytomegalovirus exposure and HLA in healthy donors. Whole-study context: The early release's HLA-typed donors yielded 65 million to 85 million unique TCRs.

As regards this clone: The antigen remains unidentified.

Study conclusions and caveats: There were reportedly fewer N-insertions in an Asian-associated ancestry cluster than the approximately 670-donor mean, in a later analysis. Information on immune exposure was restricted to one variable (CMV serostatus). Indistinguishability led to the exclusion of some V segments, TRBV6-2 and TRBV6-3 included.

The PCR employed 60 Vbeta primers together with 13 Jbeta primers. Some clones are missing from TCRdb's copy, which holds only in-frame ones; the method was immunoSEQ multiplex PCR. Here the sample spans over 80,000 clones, roughly four fifths being singletons. The CDR3 has 15 residues. The germline CDR1 and CDR2 sequences are SGHNT and YYREEE (reference sequence). V gave up 3 bases and J gave up 3 bases; unmatched junction bases: 5. Source material: PBMCs. This TCR derives from a man aged 35-49 years in good health and CMV-seronegative. The chain is built from TRBV5-4 and TRBJ2-5; 10 positions match TRBD1. In nucleotides, the CDR3 is TGTGCCAGCAGCTCTCCGGGACAGGGGAAAGAGACCCAGTACTTC. Protein product: CASSSPGQGKETQYF.